One and the same sample provided the 4 T cell receptor beta chains below, sequenced in a study of response to subunit inactivated influenza vaccine. From the RT-PCR reads, TCRdb called clonotypes with MiXCR, one entry per CDR3 protein. This sample has over 800,000 distinct CDR3 sequences, with 21% found just once. Sequences were derived from PBMCs from blood, sampled 4 to 6 days after vaccination. The receptors shown here come from a man between 50 and 59 years old who received an inactivated influenza vaccine.

This clonotype was counted a few times. The chain joins TRBV19 to TRBJ1-1; D is perhaps TRBD1 (6 bases). Trimming cost V 5 bases and J 1 base, with 20 bases left between them. The CDR3 spans 17 residues. Germline V gives CDR1 LNHDA, CDR2 SQIVND (reference sequence). CDR3 in DNA: TGTGCCAGTAGTGCGGGAAGAGGACAGCGGACGAACACTGAAGCTTTCTTT. Its protein is CASSAGRGQRTNTEAFF. Drawing the rest from reference TRBV19 and TRBJ1-1, the complete variable domain is DGGITQSPKYLFRKEGQNVTLSCEQNLNHDAMYWYRQDPGQGLRLIYYSQIVNDFQKGDIAEGYSVSREKKESFPLTVTSAQKNPTAFYLCASSAGRGQRTNTEAFFGQGTRLTVV.

This clonotype occurred many times. V and J are TRBV10-3 and TRBJ2-6; D gene uncertain. Between the trimmed V and J ends, which lost 10 bases and 0 bases, there was a span of 16 bases. CDR3 length: 16 residues. CDR1 and CDR2 (germline): ENHRY, SYGVKD. For the CDR3, the DNA is TGTGCCACCTTCCAGGACGGATTCTCTGGGGCCAACGTCCTGACTTTC. Encoded protein: CATFQDGFSGANVLTF.

Many counts were recorded for this clonotype. This chain joins TRBV7-3 and TRBJ2-1; 10 bases are a match to TRBD2. Trimming took 0 bases from V and 5 from J; bases not matched to a gene: 4. Germline V gives CDR1 SGHTA, CDR2 FQGTGA. The CDR3 has 16 amino acids. The CDR3 spells CASSLTLAGSHNEQFF. In DNA form, the CDR3 reads TGTGCCAGCAGCTTAACACTAGCGGGATCCCACAATGAGCAGTTCTTC.

The chain carries TRBV4-2 and TRBJ2-3; D might be TRBD1 or TRBD2, each matching 6 bases. This CDR3 is built from 15 residues. In germline, CDR1 is LGHNA, CDR2 YNFKEQ. Trimming removed 1 base from V and 6 bases from J, with 14 bases in between. The CDR3: CASSQGLRGDDTQYF. CDR3 sequence (DNA): TGTGCCAGCAGCCAAGGCTTGAGGGGGGACGATACGCAGTATTTT.